One and the same sample provided the 23 T cell receptor beta chains below, sequenced in a study of T-cell memory formation after mild COVID-19. One entry per CDR3 protein results from TCRdb running MiXCR on the 5' RACE reads. The table shows hundreds of thousands of distinct CDR3 sequences, with approximately 15% occurring only once. Sequencing was carried out using PBMCs or a T cell subset sorted from them (not recorded which). The receptors were sampled from a young man who had mild COVID-19 (a few samples of this study predate the infection). Cell type and time point are not known.

This rearrangement joins TRBV20-1 to TRBJ2-2, with no clear D. V was pared by 1 base and J by 6 bases, with 9 bases between. The CDR3 is 13 residues long. Germline values: CDR1 DFQATT, CDR2 SNEGSKA (reference sequence). CDR3 sequence reads: CSARAQTPGELFF. The DNA for the CDR3 is TGCAGTGCTAGAGCCCAGACCCCCGGGGAGCTGTTTTTT.

This clonotype has just a few counts. The chain recombines TRBV7-9 with TRBJ1-1, with D possibly TRBD1 on 6 matching bases. The length of the CDR3 is 15 residues. V lost 3 bases, J lost 11 bases, and 22 bases lay in between. CDR1 is SEHNR and CDR2 is FQNEAQ in the germline V gene (reference sequence). DNA for the CDR3: TGTGCCAGCAGCTTCCTCTTCGGGGGGACATGGGTGGCTTTCTTT. Translated, it gives CASSFLFGGTWVAFF. The full variable domain, rest sourced from reference TRBV7-9 and TRBJ1-1, is DTGVSQNPRHKITKRGQNVTFRCDPISEHNRLYWYRQTLGQGPEFLTYFQNEAQLEKSRLLSDRFSAERPKGSFSTLEIQRTEQGDSAMYLCASSFLFGGTWVAFFGQGTRLTVV.

The sample holds a few counts of this clonotype. The chain combines TRBV12-3 or TRBV12-4 with TRBJ2-5; no definite D call. The CDR3 is made up of 14 amino acids. V gave up 3 bases and J gave up 4 bases, with 12 bases separating them. The CDR3 DNA follows: TGTGCCAGCAGTTTTAGGGTAAAGGGAGAGACCCAGTACTTC. Translated, it gives CASSFRVKGETQYF.

This clonotype was counted between two and nine times. The CDR3 protein is CASSLRSGGGTDTQYF. In DNA form, the CDR3 reads TGTGCCAGCAGCCTACGTTCGGGGGGGGGCACAGATACGCAGTATTTT. This chain joins TRBV9 and TRBJ2-3, with 8 bases fitting TRBD2. Germline V gene lookup returns CDR1 SGDLS and CDR2 YYNGEE. The CDR3 loop spans 16 amino acids. Trimming took 4 bases from V and 1 from J; bases not matched to a gene: 8.

The CDR3 DNA follows: TGCGCCAGCGTTAGTGCGCAGTATTTT. Translated: CASVSAQYF. The V gene is TRBV10-2, the J gene TRBJ2-3; no reliable D call. CDR3 length: 9 residues. V gave up 8 bases and J gave up 10 bases, with 7 bases separating them. Germline loops: CDR1 WSHSY, CDR2 SAAADI.

CDR3: CASSLLTGVVGSTGELFF. DNA for the CDR3: TGTGCCAGCAGCTTACTGACAGGGGTAGTAGGTAGTACCGGGGAGCTGTTTTTT. The J gene is TRBJ2-2, the V gene TRBV3-1, with 8 nucleotides matching TRBD1. This CDR3 contains 18 residues. Trimming cost V 5 bases and J 5 bases; bases outside gene matches: 16. Germline assignment: CDR1 LGHDT and CDR2 YNNKEL (reference sequence).

This clonotype has only a few counts. This chain links TRBV28 with TRBJ1-3, with D tentatively TRBD1 (5 bases). The CDR3 contains 13 residues. The V gene's germline CDR1 is MDHEN and CDR2 SYDVKM. V gave up 6 bases and J gave up 3 bases, with 9 bases separating them. The chain's CDR3 is CASSGGNGNTIYF. DNA for the CDR3: TGTGCCAGCAGCGGGGGAAATGGAAACACCATATATTTT.

This clonotype was seen a few times. The CDR3 region is CASTQPVLTGELFF. DNA for the CDR3: TGTGCCAGCACCCAACCGGTTCTCACCGGGGAGCTGTTTTTT. The chain links TRBV11-2 to TRBJ2-2; no clear D. CDR3 length: 14 residues. The germline V gene encodes CDR1 SGHAT and CDR2 FQNNGV. V dropped 7 bases and J dropped 4 bases, with 13 bases sitting between them.

The gene calls are TRBV19 and TRBJ2-3; 10 nucleotides match TRBD1. Germline values: CDR1 LNHDA, CDR2 SQIVND (reference sequence). CDR3 length: 14 residues. The junction had 6 bases not matched to a gene; V was cut back by 9 bases and J by 3 bases. CDR3 DNA: TGTGCCAGCAGCGACAGGGGGCAAACAGATACGCAGTATTTT. Protein product: CASSDRGQTDTQYF.

V is TRBV28 and J is TRBJ2-7, with D possibly matching TRBD1 (6 bases). From germline, CDR1 is MDHEN and CDR2 SYDVKM. CDR3 size: 16 residues. The V end lost 5 bases, the J end lost 1 base, and 18 bases lay between the germline ends. In nucleotides, the CDR3 is TGTGCCAGCAGTCCCACCGGGACAAGGGGGTCCTACGAGCAGTACGTC. Encoded protein: CASSPTGTRGSYEQYV.

This clonotype occurred a few times. The rearrangement joins TRBV6-5 to TRBJ2-3; D unresolved. V shed 5 bases and J shed 2 bases, with 8 bases lying between them. CDR1 is MNHEY, CDR2 SVGAGI, per germline. The CDR3 runs to 13 residues. The CDR3 reads CASSGVVTDTQYF. In nucleotides, the CDR3 is TGTGCCAGCAGTGGGGTCGTCACAGATACGCAGTATTTT.

This clonotype came up a few times. The V gene is TRBV20-1, the J gene TRBJ2-3; 12 bases match TRBD1. V lost 6 bases, J lost 4 bases, and 8 bases stayed unmatched. This CDR3 is built from 15 residues. Germline V gives CDR1 DFQATT, CDR2 SNEGSKA (reference sequence). CDR3 DNA: TGCAGTGCCGCGCCGGGACAGGGGGCAGCAGATACGCAGTATTTT. Its protein is CSAAPGQGAADTQYF.

This clonotype was counted only a few times. V is TRBV11-2 and J is TRBJ1-2; 7 bases map to TRBD1. Germline V gene lookup returns CDR1 SGHAT and CDR2 FQNNGV. This CDR3 contains 14 residues. V lost 3 bases, J lost 3 bases, and 4 bases stayed unmatched. CDR3 sequence reads: CASSFLGGDYGYTF. CDR3 bases: TGTGCCAGCAGCTTTTTAGGGGGCGACTATGGCTACACCTTC.

The rearrangement uses TRBV20-1 and TRBJ2-3; TRBD2 matches 7 bases. Germline CDR1 reads DFQATT; CDR2 reads SNEGSKA (reference sequence). Trimming took 0 bases from V and 0 from J; bases not matched to a gene: 6. This CDR3 comprises 16 residues. The CDR3, as DNA: TGCAGTGCTAGAGATCTTGCGGGGGATAGCACAGATACGCAGTATTTT. Protein: CSARDLAGDSTDTQYF.

The gene calls are TRBV7-9 and TRBJ1-2; D ambiguous. Trimming shortened V by 2 bases and J by 4 bases, and 11 bases separated the two germline ends. The CDR3 contains 14 residues. CDR1 is SEHNR and CDR2 is FQNEAQ in the germline V gene (reference sequence). The chain's CDR3 is CASSLNQGSYGYTF. The CDR3 DNA reads TGTGCCAGCAGCTTAAACCAAGGGAGCTATGGCTACACCTTC.

This clonotype was detected ten times or more. The rearrangement uses TRBV27 and TRBJ1-2; possibly TRBD1 for D (6 bases). Germline loops: CDR1 MNHEY, CDR2 SMNVEV (reference sequence). The CDR3 consists of 15 residues. Trimming stripped 3 bases from V and 4 bases from J, with 15 bases between. CDR3: CASSFTPGGSYGYTF. The CDR3 coding sequence is TGTGCCAGCAGTTTCACCCCCGGGGGCAGCTATGGCTACACCTTC.

The gene calls are TRBV9 and TRBJ2-5; a weak D match, TRBD1 (5 bases). The germline V gene encodes CDR1 SGDLS and CDR2 YYNGEE. Trimming left V 7 bases short and J 2 bases short, with 12 bases between. This CDR3 has 13 residues. CDR3 nucleotides: TGTGCCAGCGGGTTGGGGCCTCAAGAGACCCAGTACTTC. Protein sequence: CASGLGPQETQYF.

The sample holds one count of this clonotype. J is TRBJ2-4 and V is TRBV14; D is undetermined. With 1 base removed from V and 7 bases from J, the gap between germline ends came to 8 bases. The CDR3 consists of 13 residues. The V gene's germline CDR1 is SGHDN and CDR2 FVKESK. CDR3 DNA sequence: TGTGCCAGCAGCCAAGCACCTGGGAACATTCAGTACTTC. This translates into CASSQAPGNIQYF.

This sequence joins TRBV7-9 and TRBJ1-3, with no clear D. CDR3 length equals 15 residues. CDR1 and CDR2 (germline): SEHNR, FQNEAQ (reference sequence). The ends were cut back, 1 base at V and 0 bases at J, with 7 bases in the middle. CDR3 loop: CASSLEGYSGNTIYF. In nucleotides, the CDR3 is TGTGCCAGCAGCTTAGAGGGATACTCTGGAAACACCATATATTTT.

J is TRBJ2-7 and V is TRBV6-2 or TRBV6-3, with TRBD1 as a possible D gene (5 bases). Trimming stripped 1 base from V and 2 bases from J, with 12 bases between. The CDR3 is 15 amino acids. The germline CDR1 and CDR2 sequences are MNHEY and SVGEGT. The DNA for the CDR3 is TGTGCCAGCAGTTACTTAGATCTGGGGCCCTACGAGCAGTACTTC. Translated, it gives CASSYLDLGPYEQYF.

The rearrangement links TRBV4-1 to TRBJ2-7, with D uncertain. The V gene's germline CDR1 is MGHRA and CDR2 YSYEKL. Trimming took 0 bases from V and 5 from J, leaving 8 bases between them. CDR3 length equals 13 residues. The CDR3 region is CASSQDTGDEQYF. The DNA of the CDR3 is TGCGCCAGCAGCCAAGATACTGGGGACGAGCAGTACTTC.

The V call is TRBV5-1, the J call TRBJ2-3; TRBD2 is a possible D gene (6 bases). V shed 6 bases and J shed 0 bases, with 11 bases lying between them. Germline CDR1 SGHRS, CDR2 YFSETQ. This CDR3 is built from 14 residues. CDR3: CASMRRGSTDTQYF. The CDR3 DNA is TGCGCCAGCATGAGGAGGGGCAGCACAGATACGCAGTATTTT.

This clonotype appeared a single time. This sequence joins TRBV12-3 or TRBV12-4 and TRBJ2-6; D call uncertain. The ends were cut back, 6 bases at V and 2 bases at J, with 8 bases in the middle. The CDR3 runs to 14 residues. The CDR3 region is CASRARAGANVLTF. CDR3 sequence (DNA): TGTGCCAGCAGGGCCCGGGCTGGGGCCAACGTCCTGACTTTC.